This section outlines one TCR beta chain sequence together with its context. Germline values: CDR1 SGHTA, CDR2 FQGNSA. Trimming took off 1 base at V and 6 bases at J, with 10 bases between the two ends. There are 14 residues in the CDR3. This sample stems from a study of PD-L1 blockade in urothelial cancer. Using immunoSEQ multiplex PCR, the repertoire was profiled, and TCRdb retains in-frame clones only, with some absent. This table holds about 22,000 clones, around 91% found once. The chain uses TRBV7-2 and TRBJ2-1, with D unresolved. The origin of this receptor is a woman aged 55-69 years with urothelial cancer. The sample was PBMCs, taken around atezolizumab (anti-PD-L1) treatment. The CDR3 reads CASSLGWLLNEQFF. As DNA, the CDR3 is TGTGCCAGCAGCTTAGGATGGCTGCTCAATGAGCAGTTCTTC.